The next 18 T cell receptor beta chains were all read from a single sample in a study of regulatory T cells in long-lasting Graves disease. Building of the TCR beta libraries involved iRepertoire HTBI primers and Arm-PCR of CDR3 regions. TCRdb independently ran MiXCR on the multiplex PCR reads; one entry per CDR3 protein. The data hold 320,000 or so distinct CDR3 sequences, with under 20% observed a single time. Time point here: newly diagnosed GD, antithyroid drugs for less than 3 months. Extracted PBMC RNA gave rise to the TCR library. Sequenced here: peripheral blood mononuclear cells (PBMCs), sampled at new diagnosis, from a patient treated with antithyroid drugs. The receptors shown here come from a female donor with Graves disease.

This clonotype was counted at least ten times. The J gene is TRBJ1-4, the V gene TRBV7-8; TRBD1 matches at 7 bases. Germline V lookup: CDR1 SGHVS, CDR2 FQNEAQ. V was pared by 1 base and J by 5 bases, with 7 bases of the junction left unmatched. This CDR3 has 16 amino acids. DNA of the CDR3: TGTGCCAGCAGCTTAGATAGGGGGCTGTCGAATGAAAAACTGTTTTTT. Translated: CASSLDRGLSNEKLFF.

CDR3 DNA: TGTGCCAGCAGCGGCAGGGAGCGGGGTACCTACGAGCAGTACTTC. Encoded protein: CASSGRERGTYEQYF. The gene calls are TRBV7-9 and TRBJ2-7, with 7 bases lining up with TRBD2. The CDR3 loop spans 15 amino acids. Germline V gene data show CDR1 as SEHNR and CDR2 as FQNEAQ (reference sequence). V shed 5 bases, J shed 2 bases, and the junction held 9 bases outside the gene matches.

This clonotype was seen repeatedly, ten times or more. This sequence joins TRBV20-1 and TRBJ1-1; D is unresolved. Per germline, CDR1 DFQATT and CDR2 SNEGSKA (reference sequence). V shed 2 bases and J shed 0 bases, with 10 bases lying between them. The CDR3 is 14 residues long. CDR3 sequence: CSARSGNMNTEAFF. DNA of the CDR3: TGCAGTGCTAGATCGGGAAATATGAACACTGAAGCTTTCTTT.

A few counts support this clonotype. The chain links TRBV14 to TRBJ2-7, with D possibly TRBD2 on 5 matching bases. The V end lost 8 bases, the J end lost 3 bases, and 8 bases lay between the germline ends. This CDR3 comprises 11 residues. Germline lookup yields CDR1 SGHDN and CDR2 FVKESK. CDR3 sequence reads: CASGRDYEQYF. DNA for the CDR3: TGTGCCAGCGGACGGGACTACGAGCAGTACTTC.

This clonotype was found many times. The V and J genes are TRBV19 and TRBJ2-1; no clear D. The CDR3 covers 14 residues. Germline assignment: CDR1 LNHDA and CDR2 SQIVND (reference sequence). Trimming removed 6 bases from V and 0 bases from J, with 9 bases in between. The CDR3 bases are TGTGCCAGTAGGCGCGGAACCTCCTACAATGAGCAGTTCTTC. Protein product: CASRRGTSYNEQFF. Complete variable domain (other parts from reference TRBV19 and TRBJ2-1): DGGITQSPKYLFRKEGQNVTLSCEQNLNHDAMYWYRQDPGQGLRLIYYSQIVNDFQKGDIAEGYSVSREKKESFPLTVTSAQKNPTAFYLCASRRGTSYNEQFFGPGTRLTVL.

The chain employs TRBV29-1 and TRBJ2-7; D not certain. Germline V gene sequence: CDR1 SQVTM, CDR2 ANQGSEA. This CDR3 has 13 amino acids. Trimming took off 0 bases at V and 5 bases at J, with 11 bases between the two ends. In DNA, the CDR3 is TGCAGCGTTGAAGATCTTGGCAGGAACGAGCAGTACTTC. Protein product: CSVEDLGRNEQYF.

This chain uses TRBV7-9 with TRBJ1-2; TRBD1 aligns across 10 bases. This CDR3 contains 16 residues. V shed 3 bases, J shed 4 bases, and the junction held 8 bases outside the gene matches. From germline, CDR1 is SEHNR and CDR2 FQNEAQ (reference sequence). For the CDR3, the DNA is TGTGCCAGCAGCTTTAACCGGGACAGGGGTGGCTATGGCTACACCTTC. It codes for CASSFNRDRGGYGYTF.

The V call is TRBV29-1, the J call TRBJ2-1; either TRBD1 or TRBD2 may fit D (6 bases each). The CDR3 totals 15 residues. CDR1 and CDR2 (germline): SQVTM, ANQGSEA. V lost 4 bases and J 0 bases, leaving 13 bases between the germline ends. The CDR3 here is CSVVGGSDSYNEQFF. The DNA of the CDR3 is TGCAGCGTTGTGGGGGGCTCCGACTCCTACAATGAGCAGTTCTTC.

This clonotype has at least ten counts. The CDR3 nucleotides are TGTGCCAGTAGTTCAGCCGGGACAGGGGGCTACGAGCAGTACTTC. It specifies CASSSAGTGGYEQYF. The chain has TRBV19 and TRBJ2-7; TRBD1 agrees at 11 bases. Looked up from germline, CDR1 is LNHDA and CDR2 is SQIVND (reference sequence). The V segment lost 5 bases and the J segment 3 bases; nucleotides outside the gene matches: 6. CDR3 size: 15 residues.

This clonotype came up many times. The chain combines TRBV3-1 with TRBJ2-7, with a tentative D call TRBD2 (5 bases). Germline loops: CDR1 LGHDT, CDR2 YNNKEL (reference sequence). Trimming removed 4 bases at V and 4 bases at J, with 14 bases between. This CDR3 spans 14 amino acids. This chain's CDR3 is CASSPFRGSYEQYF. DNA of the CDR3: TGTGCCAGCAGCCCATTTCGAGGGAGTTACGAGCAGTACTTC.

This clonotype was observed many times. The chain combines TRBV7-9 with TRBJ1-4, with a tentative D call TRBD1 (5 bases). The germline V and J ends were trimmed by 8 bases and 5 bases, with 18 bases remaining between them. CDR1 and CDR2 from the germline V gene are SEHNR and FQNEAQ (reference sequence). The length of the CDR3 is 15 residues. The CDR3 nucleotides are TGTGCCAGCGATCTTGCCGGGACGTCGAATGAAAAACTGTTTTTT. Protein: CASDLAGTSNEKLFF.

This clonotype has ten or more counts. The genes are TRBV6-1 and TRBJ1-3, with D unresolved. The CDR3 loop spans 15 amino acids. V lost 5 bases and J 2 bases, leaving 13 bases between the germline ends. Germline V gene lookup returns CDR1 MNHNS and CDR2 SASEGT. Written as DNA, the CDR3 is TGTGCCAGCAGTCGGGCAGGCGTCCCTGGAAACACCATATATTTT. Translation gives CASSRAGVPGNTIYF.

This clonotype occurred many times. The V gene is TRBV28, the J gene TRBJ1-1; no reliable D call. Germline values: CDR1 MDHEN, CDR2 SYDVKM. The CDR3 consists of 11 residues. V dropped 4 bases and J dropped 11 bases, with 11 bases sitting between them. The CDR3: CASSWALGAFF. Written as DNA, the CDR3 is TGTGCCAGCAGTTGGGCCCTGGGGGCTTTCTTT.

This clonotype was counted many times. J is TRBJ1-1 and V is TRBV5-1, with TRBD1 matching 9 bases. The CDR3 runs 16 residues. The germline V gene has CDR1 SGHRS and CDR2 YFSETQ. With V trimmed by 5 bases and J by 1 base, 9 bases remained unmatched. In DNA, the CDR3 is TGCGCCAGCAGACGGACAGGGGAGTCAAGGAACACTGAAGCTTTCTTT. It yields the protein CASRRTGESRNTEAFF. The variable domain in full, completed from reference TRBV5-1 and TRBJ1-1, reads KAGVTQTPRYLIKTRGQQVTLSCSPISGHRSVSWYQQTPGQGLQFLFEYFSETQRNKGNFPGRFSGRQFSNSRSEMNVSTLELGDSALYLCASRRTGESRNTEAFFGQGTRLTVV.

This sequence joins TRBV11-3 and TRBJ2-3, with D possibly TRBD2 on 5 matching bases. CDR1 is SGHNT and CDR2 is YENEEA in the germline V gene. V was cut by 4 bases and J by 0 bases, with 17 bases left in between. The CDR3 is 17 amino acids. The CDR3 bases are TGTGCCAGCAGCTCGTTAGCGTTTATGGAGAGCACAGATACGCAGTATTTT. Translated, it gives CASSSLAFMESTDTQYF.

Many counts were recorded for this clonotype. The chain has TRBV2 and TRBJ1-1; D uncertain. Per the germline V gene, CDR1 is SNHLY and CDR2 is FYNNEI. V lost 3 bases to trimming and J lost 1 base, with 6 bases between them. The CDR3 sequence is 13 residues long. The CDR3: CASSDSRNTEAFF. CDR3 sequence (DNA): TGTGCCAGCAGTGATAGCAGGAACACTGAAGCTTTCTTT. The full variable domain, completed using reference TRBV2 and TRBJ1-1, is EPEVTQTPSHQVTQMGQEVILRCVPISNHLYFYWYRQILGQKVEFLVSFYNNEISEKSEIFDDQFSVERPDGSNFTLKIRSTKLEDSAMYFCASSDSRNTEAFFGQGTRLTVV.

There are a few counts of this clonotype. The V gene is TRBV16, the J gene TRBJ2-7; D unresolved. Trimming cost V 5 bases and J 5 bases, with 19 bases left between them. This CDR3 is 15 amino acids long. Germline CDR1 reads KGHSY; CDR2 reads FQNENV. The CDR3 loop is CASSMLERTSDEQYF. Here the CDR3 DNA reads TGTGCCAGCAGCATGCTTGAGAGGACCTCGGACGAGCAGTACTTC.

The genes are TRBV5-1 and TRBJ2-7; no clear D. Deletions cut 0 bases from V and 7 bases from J, with 14 bases between. Germline V gene sequence: CDR1 SGHRS, CDR2 YFSETQ. This CDR3 is 14 amino acids long. CDR3 nucleotide sequence: TGCGCCAGCAGCTTGGACGGGTCGTCTCGGGAGCAGTACTTC. Its translation is CASSLDGSSREQYF.